This T cell receptor (beta chain) was found in a study of T cells in Graves' hyperthyroidism and ophthalmopathy. Study background: The blood sample was taken at first diagnosis, before treatment began.

Trimming shortened V by 6 bases and J by 8 bases, and 19 bases separated the two germline ends. Germline V gene sequence: CDR1 SGHVS, CDR2 FQNEAQ. The CDR3 extends over 14 amino acids. This clonotype was picked up many times. The antigen is not known. There were TCR beta CDR3 regions amplified from RNA transcripts. RT-PCR in the first round (using the HTBI primer set) targeted the TCR CDR3. MiXCR, run by TCRdb on the multiplex PCR reads, gives a single entry per CDR3 protein. Of roughly 290,000 distinct CDR3 sequences in the sample, about a sixth were seen once. Under 3 months was the duration of disease in ophthalmopathy patients, who also had a Clinical Activity Score of at least 3 and a NOSPECS grade of at least 4. The study, taken as a whole, reports: Most clonotypes expanded in thyroid above 0.001 were likewise present in blood. Progression to ophthalmopathy was predicted a median of 6.5 months early.

The TCR sequence derives from an older woman with Graves' ophthalmopathy. The chain uses TRBV7-8 and TRBJ1-2; D is possibly TRBD1 (6 bases). Specimen: blood. CDR3 in DNA: TGTGCCAGCAGTCTCCAGCGGACAGCGGAAGGCTACACCTTC. It translates to CASSLQRTAEGYTF.